The present TCR beta chain was sequenced within a study of shared clonotypes between healthy human individuals. Study outcomes and limitations: Naive CD4 clonotypes were shared across several donors at about 5.3%.

Turning to this clone: Its target is not known.

Germline CDR1 SNHLY, CDR2 FYNNEI. With V trimmed by 2 bases and J by 5 bases, 7 bases remained unmatched. The CDR3 runs to 15 residues. Genomic DNA from each subset was divided evenly over several immunoSEQ plates. Original methodology: ImmunoSEQ gave junction-only sequences without quality scores, so filtering differed. Clones were sequenced by immunoSEQ multiplex PCR, and TCRdb holds only the in-frame ones, with some missing. The D gene and trimming were derived from the DNA, and the V and J assignments and clone size from that table. The sample records 2 million to 2.5 million clones, over 90% being singletons. CD4+ cells were split into CD45RA+ naive and CD45RA-negative memory subsets.

Sequencing used naive CD4+ T cells from PBMCs. Subset specified: CD45RA+ positively selected. This sequence originates from a man younger than 30 in good health. Some clones in this sample may be carry-over from other donors' samples. This chain uses TRBV2 with TRBJ2-3, with TRBD1 identical over 7 bases. The CDR3 region has the DNA TGTGCCAGCAGTGAAAGGGGGCACCAAAGAGATACGCAGTATTTT. It is translated as CASSERGHQRDTQYF.